The entry below gives a single T cell receptor (beta chain) sequence along with its context. This specimen comes from a study of blood T cell repertoires in COVID-19. Study overall: Acute and convalescent COVID-19 samples came from the United States, Italy and Spain. PBMCs, B-cell-depleted T cells, or T cells provided the cDNA or gDNA that made up the material.

CDR1 is LNHDA, CDR2 SQIVND, per germline (reference sequence). Trimming at V came to 6 bases and at J to 7 bases, leaving 9 bases not matched to a gene. This CDR3 spans 14 amino acids. In the authors' workflow: Reference gene primer amplification gave nucleated cell count estimates. This table comes from immunoSEQ multiplex PCR, and its TCRdb copy is limited to in-frame clones, with some not included. D and trimming come from the DNA, and the V and J calls and clone size come from that table. Counted here are more than 70,000 clones, 82% occurring once; the ten biggest clones make up 27%. The source of this sequence is a human donor in a cohort sampled during active COVID-19. Sequenced material: peripheral blood. The chain employs TRBV19 and TRBJ1-1; 9 bases are a match to TRBD1. CDR3 DNA: TGTGCCAGTAGGGAATCCGGGACAGGGAATGAAGCTTTCTTT. Amino acids: CASRESGTGNEAFF.